The 23 T cell receptor beta chains given below trace back to one sample, sequenced in a study of spatial heterogeneity in lung cancer. The time point is: sample taken at primary tumor resection. The study sequenced unsorted whole RNA from tumor, nontumor lung or frozen PBMC. TCRdb reanalysed the 5' RACE reads using MiXCR and keeps one entry per CDR3 protein. The table includes approximately 8,000 distinct CDR3 sequences, about 5% detected once. The source material was PBMCs, sampled at surgery. These receptors were obtained from a male donor with early-stage non-small cell lung cancer.

This clonotype was counted many times. CDR3 in DNA: TGCGCCAGCAGCTTGGAACCCCAAGAGACCCAGTACTTC. Its translation is CASSLEPQETQYF. The chain combines TRBV5-1 with TRBJ2-5; D remains ambiguous. CDR3 length equals 13 residues. The V end lost 0 bases, the J end lost 1 base, and 4 bases lay between the germline ends. Germline CDR1 is SGHRS and CDR2 is YFSETQ. The full variable domain, completed using reference TRBV5-1 and TRBJ2-5, is KAGVTQTPRYLIKTRGQQVTLSCSPISGHRSVSWYQQTPGQGLQFLFEYFSETQRNKGNFPGRFSGRQFSNSRSEMNVSTLELGDSALYLCASSLEPQETQYFGPGTRLLVL.

This clonotype was picked up a small number of times. The chain recombines TRBV18 with TRBJ1-3; weak D call: TRBD1 (5 bases). Germline-derived CDR1 and CDR2 are KGHSH and LQKENI. Trimming removed 4 bases from V and 3 bases from J, with 19 bases in between. The CDR3 contains 17 residues. CDR3: CASSLDTRLHHGNTIYF. CDR3 sequence (DNA): TGTGCCAGCTCACTGGACACCAGACTACACCATGGAAACACCATATATTTT.

This clonotype came up many times. The chain joins TRBV12-3 or TRBV12-4 to TRBJ1-2; the match to TRBD1 covers 7 bases. This CDR3 has 13 amino acids. Trimming at V came to 5 bases and at J to 4 bases, leaving 4 bases not matched to a gene. CDR3 in amino acids: CASSPDRAYGYTF. CDR3 sequence (DNA): TGTGCCAGCAGTCCCGACAGGGCCTATGGCTACACCTTC.

This sequence joins TRBV12-3 or TRBV12-4 and TRBJ2-7, with 7 bases matching TRBD1. Trimming at V came to 2 bases and at J to 1 base, leaving 2 bases not matched to a gene. The CDR3 covers 14 residues. DNA of the CDR3: TGTGCCAGCAGTTTATCGGACAGGTCCTACGAGCAGTACTTC. This gives the protein CASSLSDRSYEQYF.

This clonotype was recorded many times. The chain uses TRBV9 and TRBJ2-7; D might be TRBD2 (6 bases). Germline V lookup: CDR1 SGDLS, CDR2 YYNGEE. V gave up 0 bases and J gave up 5 bases, with 9 bases separating them. The CDR3 spans 13 residues. The CDR3 DNA follows: TGTGCCAGCAGCGTAGGCCCGGGGGACGAGCAGTACTTC. Amino acid sequence: CASSVGPGDEQYF.

This clonotype was observed at least ten times. The junction departs from germline at one end; a sequencing error may be responsible. The chain couples TRBV27 to TRBJ2-1, with 9 bases that match TRBD2. CDR3 size: 16 residues. Germline CDR1 is MNHEY and CDR2 is SMNVEV (reference sequence). The CDR3 region is CASSPLAGHSSNEQFF. CDR3 nucleotides: TGTGCCAGCAGTCCCCTAGCGGGACACTCCTCCAATGAGCAGTTCTTC.

This clonotype occurred many times. The CDR3 sequence: CASSLDHRQGDTQYF. CDR3 bases: TGTGCCAGCAGCTTAGACCACCGCCAGGGAGATACGCAGTATTTT. This rearrangement joins TRBV7-9 to TRBJ2-3, with D possibly matching TRBD1 (5 bases). The germline gives CDR1 SEHNR, CDR2 FQNEAQ (reference sequence). The CDR3 is made up of 15 amino acids. Trimming shortened V by 1 base and J by 5 bases, and 13 bases separated the two germline ends.

This clonotype came up many times. V usage is TRBV5-1 and J usage is TRBJ2-1, with 8 bases fitting TRBD2. Unmatched junction bases numbered 13, after V lost 3 bases and J lost 2 bases. Germline V gives CDR1 SGHRS, CDR2 YFSETQ. The CDR3 contains 18 residues. The CDR3 DNA follows: TGCGCCAGCAGCTCCTCGGGACTAGAGAAGGTTGCCTACAATGAGCAGTTCTTC. Translated: CASSSSGLEKVAYNEQFF.

In this sample, this clonotype turned up a few times. The chain uses TRBV6-6 and TRBJ2-6; either TRBD1 or TRBD2 may fit D (5 bases each). V was shortened by 5 bases and J by 0 bases, with 14 bases between the two germline ends. Per the germline V gene, CDR1 is MNHNY and CDR2 is SVGAGI (reference sequence). The length of the CDR3 is 17 residues. The CDR3 reads CASSAPGPFSGANVLTF. The CDR3 DNA is TGTGCCAGCAGTGCCCCGGGGCCCTTCTCTGGGGCCAACGTCCTGACTTTC.

By sample share, this clonotype is medium-sized. The V and J genes are TRBV28 and TRBJ1-2, with D uncertain. V dropped 1 base and J dropped 2 bases, with 8 bases sitting between them. The CDR3 sequence is 14 residues long. In germline, CDR1 is MDHEN, CDR2 SYDVKM. Here the CDR3 DNA reads TGTGCCAGCAGTTTATTTTCCAGAAACTATGGCTACACCTTC. It encodes CASSLFSRNYGYTF.

This clonotype was found many times. The genes are TRBV3-1 and TRBJ2-1; 7 nucleotides match TRBD2. This CDR3 has 14 amino acids. V shed 1 base and J 8 bases; nucleotides not matched to a gene: 5. Germline CDR1 LGHDT, CDR2 YNNKEL (reference sequence). CDR3 protein: CASSQVAGRDEQFF. The CDR3 DNA follows: TGTGCCAGCAGCCAAGTGGCAGGGAGGGATGAGCAGTTCTTC.

The sample holds many counts of this clonotype. The chain couples TRBV6-1 to TRBJ2-7; D might be TRBD1 (5 bases). The germline V gene encodes CDR1 MNHNS and CDR2 SASEGT. CDR3 length: 15 residues. The V end was cut by 1 base, the J end by 2 bases, with 12 bases between. The CDR3 nucleotides are TGTGCCAGCAGTGAAGGTGGGCAGGGCACCTACGAGCAGTACTTC. Translated, it gives CASSEGGQGTYEQYF.

Concerning this clonotype itself: One base away lies a much larger clone, so this may be a sequencing read error. J is TRBJ2-5 and V is TRBV4-3; TRBD1 is a possible D gene (5 bases). This CDR3 has 15 residues. The germline CDR1 and CDR2 sequences are LGHNA and YSLEER. CDR3 DNA: TGCGCCGGCAGCCAAGGGGCCGGTGTGGCGGAGACCCAGTACTTC. It yields the protein CAGSQGAGVAETQYF.

This clonotype is classed as medium-sized. CDR3 bases: TGCAGTGCTAAAAGCAGACTAGCGGTTTACAATGAGCAGTTCTTC. The encoded protein is CSAKSRLAVYNEQFF. The rearrangement uses TRBV20-1 and TRBJ2-1, with 9 positions matching TRBD2. Trimming took 4 bases from V and 4 from J; bases not matched to a gene: 8. The germline V gene has CDR1 DFQATT and CDR2 SNEGSKA (reference sequence). This CDR3 contains 15 residues.

This clonotype was detected many times. The chain uses TRBV23-1 and TRBJ1-5; D gene unclear. TRBV23-1 is labeled an ORF, and its function is uncertain. Trimming cost V 2 bases and J 2 bases, with 10 bases left between them. CDR3 size: 15 residues. The CDR3 region has the DNA TGCGCCAGCAGTCAAGAGTCCGAGGGCAATCAGCCCCAGCATTTT. This sequence encodes CASSQESEGNQPQHF.

This clonotype was counted at least ten times. The rearrangement links TRBV9 to TRBJ2-5, with 7 nucleotides matching TRBD1. The CDR3 loop spans 16 amino acids. Germline V gene data show CDR1 as SGDLS and CDR2 as YYNGEE. J gave up 3 bases and V 4 bases, and 12 bases lay outside the gene matches. The CDR3, as DNA: TGTGCCAGCAGCCCACCTCGGGGCGACAGGGAAGAGACCCAGTACTTC. As protein: CASSPPRGDREETQYF.

This clonotype was detected ten times or more. The rearrangement uses TRBV12-3 or TRBV12-4 and TRBJ1-1; tentatively, D is TRBD1 (6 bases). The CDR3 covers 17 residues. V was pared by 6 bases and J by 1 base, with 21 bases between. CDR3 coding DNA: TGTGCCAGCAGACCTCATACAGGGAATAGGGGGAACACTGAAGCTTTCTTT. This sequence encodes CASRPHTGNRGNTEAFF.

This clonotype was detected only a few times. V is TRBV29-1 and J is TRBJ1-2; no reliable D call. The germline V gene has CDR1 SQVTM and CDR2 ANQGSEA. V lost 4 bases and J lost 4, with 10 bases in between. This CDR3 has 12 residues. The CDR3 DNA sequence: TGCAGCGTTGGAGGGCAGACCTATGGCTACACCTTC. This sequence encodes CSVGGQTYGYTF.

This clonotype was detected ten times or more. This chain joins TRBV11-2 and TRBJ2-7; no firm D call. V lost 2 bases to trimming and J lost 2 bases, with 7 bases between them. Germline assignment: CDR1 SGHAT and CDR2 FQNNGV. This CDR3 has 13 residues. The CDR3: CASSLSGPYEQYF. The DNA for the CDR3 is TGTGCCAGCAGCTTATCAGGACCCTACGAGCAGTACTTC.

This clonotype was recorded a few times. The chain couples TRBV5-1 to TRBJ1-2; the D gene is possibly TRBD1 (5 bases). Trimming left V 1 base short and J 4 bases short, with 11 bases between. CDR3 length equals 14 residues. The germline gives CDR1 SGHRS, CDR2 YFSETQ. The CDR3 loop reads CASSLSQGSYGYTF. CDR3 nucleotide sequence: TGCGCCAGCAGCTTGAGTCAGGGATCCTATGGCTACACCTTC.

The chain couples TRBV7-2 to TRBJ2-2; TRBD2 matches at 7 bases. CDR1 is SGHTA, CDR2 FQGNSA, per germline. The CDR3 spans 15 residues. Trimming cost V 5 bases and J 5 bases; bases outside gene matches: 8. CDR3 DNA: TGTGCCAGCAGCCCATTAACGGGAGGTACCGGGGAGCTGTTTTTT. Amino acid sequence: CASSPLTGGTGELFF. Supplemented by reference TRBV7-2 and TRBJ2-2, the full variable domain reads GAGVSQSPSNKVTEKGKDVELRCDPISGHTALYWYRQSLGQGLEFLIYFQGNSAPDKSGLPSDRFSAERTGGSVSTLTIQRTQQEDSAVYLCASSPLTGGTGELFFGEGSRLTVL.

The table lists this clonotype with many counts. Here the CDR3 DNA reads TGCGCCAGCAGCCTTCGGAGCCTTATCTACGAGCAGTACTTC. The encoded protein is CASSLRSLIYEQYF. This chain links TRBV5-1 with TRBJ2-7; D is uncertain. The CDR3 contains 14 residues. CDR1 is SGHRS and CDR2 is YFSETQ in the germline V gene. The germline V and J ends were trimmed by 4 bases and 3 bases, with 14 bases remaining between them.

This clonotype was found many times. The J gene is TRBJ1-6, the V gene TRBV27; D perhaps matches TRBD1 (5 bases). V was cut by 2 bases and J by 10 bases, with 15 bases left in between. The CDR3 length is 15 residues. The germline V gene has CDR1 MNHEY and CDR2 SMNVEV (reference sequence). The CDR3 nucleotides read TGTGCCAGCAGTTTAGAGCCGCAGGGAGGGTCACCCCTCCACTTT. It specifies CASSLEPQGGSPLHF.